The text below deals with one T cell receptor beta chain. Its antigen remains unidentified. No much larger clone is present one base from it, and per-base qualities are unavailable. Whole blood was collected in K2EDTA tubes by collaborating institutions according to the institutions' own protocols. For TCRbeta analysis, collaborators shipped samples in one of three forms: frozen whole blood, isolated PBMCs, or DNA extracted from either of those sample types. This sample is drawn from a study of blood T cell repertoires in COVID-19 (dated by TCRdb to 2020 to 2022). The study in broad terms: Samples covering the acute and convalescent phases of COVID-19 were provided by collaborators in the United States, Italy and Spain. The material from the prospective study consisted of cDNA or gDNA derived from T cells, B-cell-depleted T cells, or PBMCs. Subjects who had been exposed to COVID-19, were actively infected with it, or had recovered from it provided the deeply sampled blood TCRbeta repertoires that made up the dataset. The repertoires were released in a freely available public database meant as a resource for research on the immune response to SARS-CoV-2. The samples were drawn from two sources: the first 160 participants of the ongoing ImmuneRACE study, and 1,254 subjects contributed by 6 global collaborators. Sample metadata almost always included a de-identified subject ID, COVID-19 status, age in years and sex. Where available, HLA class I and class II types were obtained from metadata supplied by the sample provider rather than from assay-based typing. The full study reports these points: The amount of clinical and demographic metadata varied by source and participant and was provided uncurated.

TCRbeta CDR3 regions were amplified from genomic DNA by means of the immunoSEQ Assay, a bias-controlled multiplex PCR. Turning to the authors' computational methods: Within the assay, amplification of reference gene primers was used to estimate how many nucleated cells each sample contained. To quantify the absolute abundance of each unique TCRbeta CDR3 rearrangement, sequence reads were collapsed and filtered. Productive Simpson clonality was computed per sample as the square root of Simpson's diversity index over productive rearrangements. What TCRdb holds here is the immuneACCESS table cut down to in-frame rearrangements. Part of the clones is not present; checked against another copy, under half of the missing clones reflect an unresolved V gene, and the others are unexplained. V, J and clone size derive from that table, while D and trimming were established from the DNA sequence. The sample records hundreds of thousands of clones, 87% of which are singletons. The ten most abundant clones make up 3% to 3.5% of the sample.

CDR1 and CDR2 are read off the germline V gene as MDHEN and SYDVKM. Cut back by 4 bases and 4 bases, the V and J ends lie 16 bases apart. From the cysteine up to the phenylalanine, the CDR3 has a length of 15 residues. Only the CDR3 region is kept as DNA, spanning 45 bases read in frame from base 1. The sample was peripheral blood. The receptor chain draws on TRBV28 and TRBJ1-2, with TRBD1 as a weak D call on 5 bases. The sequence derives from a man between 18 and 35 years old with active or convalescent COVID-19. The DNA sequence reads TGTGCCAGCAGTTCCACCTATACAGGACGCTATGGCTACACCTTC. Its protein reads: CASSSTYTGRYGYTF.